This entry describes one T cell receptor (beta chain). No antigen is known for it. The record originates from a study of OX40 agonist ivuxolimab in advanced cancers. Study as a whole: Patients got intravenous ivuxolimab at 0.01 to 10 mg/kg every 2 weeks. Whole-study findings and limits: The average count of expanded clones was higher among CD8+ T cells than among CD4+. Researchers did not determine the expanded peripheral T cells' antigen specificity. CD4+ and CD8+ blood T cells expanded clonally by week 6 at 0.1 to 3.0 mg/kg.

Data came from immunoSEQ multiplex PCR; TCRdb stores just in-frame clones and leaves some out. Of around 94,000 clones detected, around 85% appear once; the ten largest clones hold around 4%. The CDR3 length is 14 residues. The germline V and J ends were trimmed by 3 bases and 7 bases, with 16 bases remaining between them. Looked up from germline, CDR1 is SNHLY and CDR2 is FYNNEI. The V call is TRBV2, the J call TRBJ2-7; D may correspond to TRBD1 or TRBD2 (6 bases each). This TCR was sampled from an adult with an advanced solid tumor such as melanoma, head and neck, liver or kidney cancer. Specimen: CD4+ or CD8+ T cells sorted from blood, collected in a trial of the OX40 agonist ivuxolimab. CDR3 nucleotides: TGTGCCAGCAGTGAGAGGGGGGCTAATGATGAGCAGTACTTC. Its translation: CASSERGANDEQYF.